Sequencing of this T cell receptor beta chain was carried out in a study of T cell clones after liver transplantation. Germline assignment: CDR1 MDHEN and CDR2 SYDVKM. This CDR3 spans 12 amino acids. The V and J ends lost 3 bases and 14 bases respectively, with 14 bases between them. TCRdb's copy holds only in-frame clones and misses some; the assay was immunoSEQ multiplex PCR. The repertoire holds roughly 57,000 clones, with roughly two thirds as singletons. Sample: CD4+ T cells from blood, taken before liver transplant. This TCR derives from a human donor who received a liver transplant. The chain is built from TRBV28 and TRBJ1-3, with a tentative D call TRBD1 (5 bases). As DNA, the CDR3 is TGTGCCAGCAGTTTGGGGCAGGGCCTCCTATATTTT. Translated: CASSLGQGLLYF.